Sequencing of this T cell receptor beta chain was carried out in a study of T cell repertoires in cytomegalovirus infection. This clonotype has more than one count but fewer than ten. Germline CDR1 MGHDK, CDR2 SYGVNS. The CDR3 totals 15 residues. J gave up 4 bases and V 5 bases, and 10 bases lay outside the gene matches. MiXCR was run by TCRdb on the reads, yielding one entry per CDR3 protein. The sample includes around 250,000 distinct CDR3 sequences, approximately 17% of them seen just once. Source material: CD8+ T cells from PBMCs. The clonotype originates from a human donor in good health (CMV status not recorded). Some clones in this sample may be carry-over from other donors' samples. The gene calls are TRBV25-1 and TRBJ1-1; 7 bases fit TRBD1. In DNA form, the CDR3 reads TGTGCCAGCAGTCAGCGTTACAGGGGCGGCACTGAAGCTTTCTTT. Encoded protein: CASSQRYRGGTEAFF.